A selection of T cell receptor beta chains follows, all from one sample in a study of cytomegalovirus exposure and HLA in healthy donors. TCRdb's copy holds only in-frame clones and misses some; the assay was immunoSEQ multiplex PCR. This repertoire comprises 150,000 to 250,000 clones; its ten largest clones make up approximately 0.74%. The sample taken for sequencing was PBMCs. The receptors shown here come from a boy between 10 and 17 years old in good health and CMV-seronegative. The CDR3 runs from the conserved cysteine through the conserved F or W. D genes are given only for firm matches.

D,J,V,DNA,CDR3
-,TRBJ2-7,TRBV5-1,TGCGCCAGCAGCGTCAATTTTTACGAGCAGTACTTC,CASSVNFYEQYF
TRBD1,TRBJ2-7,TRBV11-1,TGTGCCAGCAGCCGTACAGGGGCAAACGAGCAGTACTTC,CASSRTGANEQYF
-,TRBJ2-3,TRBV10-1,TGCGCCAGCAGTGACCCCGGGGGGCGCACAGATACGCAGTATTTT,CASSDPGGRTDTQYF
TRBD1,TRBJ1-5,TRBV28,TGTGCCAGCAGTTTTCCGACAGGGGGGAATCAGCCCCAGCATTTT,CASSFPTGGNQPQHF
-,TRBJ2-1,TRBV6-6,TGTGCCAGCAGTTACGGGGGGTTGGGAAACAATGAGCAGTTCTTC,CASSYGGLGNNEQFF
-,TRBJ1-2,TRBV5-1,TGCGCCAGCAGCTTGGCCTCATCTTTCGGGGGCTACACCTTC,CASSLASSFGGYTF
-,TRBJ1-4,TRBV11-2,TGTGCCAGCAGCTTAGCAACAGCCTTTGCAACTAATGAAAAACTGTTTTTT,CASSLATAFATNEKLFF
-,TRBJ1-3,TRBV4-1,TGCGCCAGCAGCCAAGATCCCGGGTTTCGAAACACCATATATTTT,CASSQDPGFRNTIYF
-,TRBJ1-3,TRBV14,TGTGCCAGCCGCAACACAGGTTCCTCTGGAAACACCATATATTTT,CASRNTGSSGNTIYF
-,TRBJ2-6,TRBV5-1,TGCGCCAGCAGCTTGGCGGGGGGCTCGAACTCTGGGGCCAACGTCCTGACTTTC,CASSLAGGSNSGANVLTF
-,TRBJ2-5,TRBV2,TGTGCCAGCAAACGGGAGACCCAGTACTTC,CASKRETQYF
-,TRBJ1-6,TRBV5-1,TGCGCCAGCAGCTTGGGTAGAGGACCCCTCCACTTT,CASSLGRGPLHF
TRBD2,TRBJ2-7,TRBV30,TGTGCCTGGGCTGCGGGAGACTACGAGCAGTACTTC,CAWAAGDYEQYF
-,TRBJ1-2,TRBV28,TGTGCCAGCAGTTTCCCGTACAGGGAAGCTAACTATGGCTACACCTTC,CASSFPYREANYGYTF
-,TRBJ1-3,TRBV19,TGTGCCAGTATGGGGCAGGGTAGTGGAAACACCATATATTTT,CASMGQGSGNTIYF
-,TRBJ1-3,TRBV6-1,TGTGCCAGCAGTGGCAGGGGCACTGGAAACACCATATATTTT,CASSGRGTGNTIYF
-,TRBJ2-7,TRBV6-5,TGTGCCAGCAGCTTTGGCCGGAGCTCCTACGAGCAGTACTTC,CASSFGRSSYEQYF
-,TRBJ2-7,TRBV11-2,TGTGCCAGCAGCTTAGTACAGGCAGGCTACGAGCAGTACTTC,CASSLVQAGYEQYF
-,TRBJ2-5,TRBV28,TGTGCCAGCAGCCCACTGAGACTAGAGACCCAGTACTTC,CASSPLRLETQYF